This record concerns one T cell receptor beta chain sequence. Antigen specificity is unknown. This PCR relied on a set of 60 Vbeta primers and 13 Jbeta primers. Original data processing: Approximately 10 million shared chains were among 65 million to 85 million unique TCR beta chains counted in a later analysis. Profiled with immunoSEQ multiplex PCR; TCRdb holds only in-frame clones, not every one. The V and J calls and clone size are taken from that table; D and trimming were inferred from the DNA. The sample has just under 95,000 clones, 81% seen once. This entry is derived from a study of cytomegalovirus exposure and HLA in healthy donors. About the research overall: An earlier analysis found around 120 million unique TCR beta sequences from about 190 million T cells. Whole-study findings and limits: Common viral pathogens (according to a later analysis) appeared linked to several of the most significant clusters. Within the data, a cluster of highly shared sequence variants was likely a sequencing artifact.

Sequenced input: PBMCs. The sequence came from a girl aged 2-10 years in good health and CMV-seropositive.

CDR3 DNA sequence: TGTGCCATAGGAGAGGGACACCTCAACAATGAGCAGTTCTTC. Translated: CAIGEGHLNNEQFF. The chain joins TRBV30 to TRBJ2-7; a possible D gene is TRBD1 (6 bases). The DNA end favors TRBJ2-1, so the J call may be wrong. The CDR3 has 14 residues. The germline V gene encodes CDR1 GTSNPN and CDR2 SVGIG (reference sequence).